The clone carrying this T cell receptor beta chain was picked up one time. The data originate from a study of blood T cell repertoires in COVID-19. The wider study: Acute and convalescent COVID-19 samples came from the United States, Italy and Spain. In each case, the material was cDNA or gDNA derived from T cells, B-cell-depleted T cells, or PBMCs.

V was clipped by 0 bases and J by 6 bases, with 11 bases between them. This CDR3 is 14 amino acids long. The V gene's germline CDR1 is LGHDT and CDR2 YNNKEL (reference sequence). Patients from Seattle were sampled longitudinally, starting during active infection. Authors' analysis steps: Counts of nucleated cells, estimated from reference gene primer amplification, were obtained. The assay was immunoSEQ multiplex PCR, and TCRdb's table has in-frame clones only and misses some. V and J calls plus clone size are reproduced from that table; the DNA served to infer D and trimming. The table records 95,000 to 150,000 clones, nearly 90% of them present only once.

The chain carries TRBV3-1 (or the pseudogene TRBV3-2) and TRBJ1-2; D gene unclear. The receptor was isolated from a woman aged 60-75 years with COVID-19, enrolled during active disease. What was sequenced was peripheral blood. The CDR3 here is CASSQDPPGHGYTF. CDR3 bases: TGTGCCAGCAGCCAAGATCCCCCAGGTCATGGCTACACCTTC.